The T cell receptor beta chain under discussion was sequenced for a study of blood T cell repertoires in COVID-19 (dated by TCRdb to 2020 to 2022). About the study as a whole: Collaborator samples came from the United States, Italy and Spain and covered acute and convalescent phases of COVID-19. The prospective study material was composed of cDNA or gDNA derived from T cells, B-cell-depleted T cells, or PBMCs. The dataset comprised deeply sampled blood TCRbeta repertoires from subjects exposed to, actively infected with, or recovered from COVID-19. The repertoires were made available in a free public database intended to serve as a resource for research on the immune response to SARS-CoV-2. Samples came from the ongoing ImmuneRACE study (first 160 participants) plus 1,254 subjects from 6 global collaborators. A de-identified subject ID, COVID-19 status, age in years and sex were almost always included in the sample metadata. Where available, HLA class I and class II types were obtained from metadata supplied by the sample provider rather than from assay-based typing.

The immunoSEQ Assay, a bias-controlled multiplex PCR, was used to amplify TCRbeta CDR3 regions from genomic DNA. The original pipeline was this. Nucleated cell counts per sample were estimated from amplification of reference gene primers within the assay. Sequence reads were collapsed and filtered to measure the absolute abundance of every unique TCRbeta CDR3 rearrangement. For each sample, productive Simpson clonality was calculated as the square root of Simpson's diversity index over productive rearrangements. The table was pulled from immuneACCESS by TCRdb, which kept in-frame rearrangements only. Such tables lose some clones; where checked, under half of the loss comes from unresolved V genes, and the rest has no known cause. Clonal size and the V and J genes are those of that table, whereas D and trimming came from the DNA. The sample contains under 150,000 clones, about 87% of them found a single time. The ten top clones hold about 2.5% of the sample.

About this clone itself: Its cognate antigen has yet to be identified. No base qualities exist here, and no much larger clone lies one base off it.

Whole blood was collected in K2EDTA tubes by collaborating institutions according to the institutions' own protocols. For TCRbeta analysis, collaborator samples were shipped as frozen whole blood, as isolated PBMCs, or as DNA extracted from either sample type. At the junction V is shortened by 4 bases and J by 8 bases; bases outside the gene matches: 13. CDR1 is given as KGHSH and CDR2 as LQKENI, both from the germline V gene. Reading from cysteine to phenylalanine, the CDR3 counts 15 amino acids. CDR3 DNA is the only sequence kept; it has 45 bases, read in frame from the first base. Beyond this particular receptor, the publication reports: The amount of clinical and demographic metadata varied by source and participant and was provided uncurated.

The sample was peripheral blood. The sequence was obtained from a man aged 50-59 years with active COVID-19. Rearrangement joined TRBV18 to TRBJ1-2, with 7 bases aligning to TRBD1. CDR3 loop: CASSQLLGQTRGYTF. In nucleotides, the sequence is TGTGCCAGCTCACAACTGCTGGGACAGACTAGAGGCTACACCTTC.